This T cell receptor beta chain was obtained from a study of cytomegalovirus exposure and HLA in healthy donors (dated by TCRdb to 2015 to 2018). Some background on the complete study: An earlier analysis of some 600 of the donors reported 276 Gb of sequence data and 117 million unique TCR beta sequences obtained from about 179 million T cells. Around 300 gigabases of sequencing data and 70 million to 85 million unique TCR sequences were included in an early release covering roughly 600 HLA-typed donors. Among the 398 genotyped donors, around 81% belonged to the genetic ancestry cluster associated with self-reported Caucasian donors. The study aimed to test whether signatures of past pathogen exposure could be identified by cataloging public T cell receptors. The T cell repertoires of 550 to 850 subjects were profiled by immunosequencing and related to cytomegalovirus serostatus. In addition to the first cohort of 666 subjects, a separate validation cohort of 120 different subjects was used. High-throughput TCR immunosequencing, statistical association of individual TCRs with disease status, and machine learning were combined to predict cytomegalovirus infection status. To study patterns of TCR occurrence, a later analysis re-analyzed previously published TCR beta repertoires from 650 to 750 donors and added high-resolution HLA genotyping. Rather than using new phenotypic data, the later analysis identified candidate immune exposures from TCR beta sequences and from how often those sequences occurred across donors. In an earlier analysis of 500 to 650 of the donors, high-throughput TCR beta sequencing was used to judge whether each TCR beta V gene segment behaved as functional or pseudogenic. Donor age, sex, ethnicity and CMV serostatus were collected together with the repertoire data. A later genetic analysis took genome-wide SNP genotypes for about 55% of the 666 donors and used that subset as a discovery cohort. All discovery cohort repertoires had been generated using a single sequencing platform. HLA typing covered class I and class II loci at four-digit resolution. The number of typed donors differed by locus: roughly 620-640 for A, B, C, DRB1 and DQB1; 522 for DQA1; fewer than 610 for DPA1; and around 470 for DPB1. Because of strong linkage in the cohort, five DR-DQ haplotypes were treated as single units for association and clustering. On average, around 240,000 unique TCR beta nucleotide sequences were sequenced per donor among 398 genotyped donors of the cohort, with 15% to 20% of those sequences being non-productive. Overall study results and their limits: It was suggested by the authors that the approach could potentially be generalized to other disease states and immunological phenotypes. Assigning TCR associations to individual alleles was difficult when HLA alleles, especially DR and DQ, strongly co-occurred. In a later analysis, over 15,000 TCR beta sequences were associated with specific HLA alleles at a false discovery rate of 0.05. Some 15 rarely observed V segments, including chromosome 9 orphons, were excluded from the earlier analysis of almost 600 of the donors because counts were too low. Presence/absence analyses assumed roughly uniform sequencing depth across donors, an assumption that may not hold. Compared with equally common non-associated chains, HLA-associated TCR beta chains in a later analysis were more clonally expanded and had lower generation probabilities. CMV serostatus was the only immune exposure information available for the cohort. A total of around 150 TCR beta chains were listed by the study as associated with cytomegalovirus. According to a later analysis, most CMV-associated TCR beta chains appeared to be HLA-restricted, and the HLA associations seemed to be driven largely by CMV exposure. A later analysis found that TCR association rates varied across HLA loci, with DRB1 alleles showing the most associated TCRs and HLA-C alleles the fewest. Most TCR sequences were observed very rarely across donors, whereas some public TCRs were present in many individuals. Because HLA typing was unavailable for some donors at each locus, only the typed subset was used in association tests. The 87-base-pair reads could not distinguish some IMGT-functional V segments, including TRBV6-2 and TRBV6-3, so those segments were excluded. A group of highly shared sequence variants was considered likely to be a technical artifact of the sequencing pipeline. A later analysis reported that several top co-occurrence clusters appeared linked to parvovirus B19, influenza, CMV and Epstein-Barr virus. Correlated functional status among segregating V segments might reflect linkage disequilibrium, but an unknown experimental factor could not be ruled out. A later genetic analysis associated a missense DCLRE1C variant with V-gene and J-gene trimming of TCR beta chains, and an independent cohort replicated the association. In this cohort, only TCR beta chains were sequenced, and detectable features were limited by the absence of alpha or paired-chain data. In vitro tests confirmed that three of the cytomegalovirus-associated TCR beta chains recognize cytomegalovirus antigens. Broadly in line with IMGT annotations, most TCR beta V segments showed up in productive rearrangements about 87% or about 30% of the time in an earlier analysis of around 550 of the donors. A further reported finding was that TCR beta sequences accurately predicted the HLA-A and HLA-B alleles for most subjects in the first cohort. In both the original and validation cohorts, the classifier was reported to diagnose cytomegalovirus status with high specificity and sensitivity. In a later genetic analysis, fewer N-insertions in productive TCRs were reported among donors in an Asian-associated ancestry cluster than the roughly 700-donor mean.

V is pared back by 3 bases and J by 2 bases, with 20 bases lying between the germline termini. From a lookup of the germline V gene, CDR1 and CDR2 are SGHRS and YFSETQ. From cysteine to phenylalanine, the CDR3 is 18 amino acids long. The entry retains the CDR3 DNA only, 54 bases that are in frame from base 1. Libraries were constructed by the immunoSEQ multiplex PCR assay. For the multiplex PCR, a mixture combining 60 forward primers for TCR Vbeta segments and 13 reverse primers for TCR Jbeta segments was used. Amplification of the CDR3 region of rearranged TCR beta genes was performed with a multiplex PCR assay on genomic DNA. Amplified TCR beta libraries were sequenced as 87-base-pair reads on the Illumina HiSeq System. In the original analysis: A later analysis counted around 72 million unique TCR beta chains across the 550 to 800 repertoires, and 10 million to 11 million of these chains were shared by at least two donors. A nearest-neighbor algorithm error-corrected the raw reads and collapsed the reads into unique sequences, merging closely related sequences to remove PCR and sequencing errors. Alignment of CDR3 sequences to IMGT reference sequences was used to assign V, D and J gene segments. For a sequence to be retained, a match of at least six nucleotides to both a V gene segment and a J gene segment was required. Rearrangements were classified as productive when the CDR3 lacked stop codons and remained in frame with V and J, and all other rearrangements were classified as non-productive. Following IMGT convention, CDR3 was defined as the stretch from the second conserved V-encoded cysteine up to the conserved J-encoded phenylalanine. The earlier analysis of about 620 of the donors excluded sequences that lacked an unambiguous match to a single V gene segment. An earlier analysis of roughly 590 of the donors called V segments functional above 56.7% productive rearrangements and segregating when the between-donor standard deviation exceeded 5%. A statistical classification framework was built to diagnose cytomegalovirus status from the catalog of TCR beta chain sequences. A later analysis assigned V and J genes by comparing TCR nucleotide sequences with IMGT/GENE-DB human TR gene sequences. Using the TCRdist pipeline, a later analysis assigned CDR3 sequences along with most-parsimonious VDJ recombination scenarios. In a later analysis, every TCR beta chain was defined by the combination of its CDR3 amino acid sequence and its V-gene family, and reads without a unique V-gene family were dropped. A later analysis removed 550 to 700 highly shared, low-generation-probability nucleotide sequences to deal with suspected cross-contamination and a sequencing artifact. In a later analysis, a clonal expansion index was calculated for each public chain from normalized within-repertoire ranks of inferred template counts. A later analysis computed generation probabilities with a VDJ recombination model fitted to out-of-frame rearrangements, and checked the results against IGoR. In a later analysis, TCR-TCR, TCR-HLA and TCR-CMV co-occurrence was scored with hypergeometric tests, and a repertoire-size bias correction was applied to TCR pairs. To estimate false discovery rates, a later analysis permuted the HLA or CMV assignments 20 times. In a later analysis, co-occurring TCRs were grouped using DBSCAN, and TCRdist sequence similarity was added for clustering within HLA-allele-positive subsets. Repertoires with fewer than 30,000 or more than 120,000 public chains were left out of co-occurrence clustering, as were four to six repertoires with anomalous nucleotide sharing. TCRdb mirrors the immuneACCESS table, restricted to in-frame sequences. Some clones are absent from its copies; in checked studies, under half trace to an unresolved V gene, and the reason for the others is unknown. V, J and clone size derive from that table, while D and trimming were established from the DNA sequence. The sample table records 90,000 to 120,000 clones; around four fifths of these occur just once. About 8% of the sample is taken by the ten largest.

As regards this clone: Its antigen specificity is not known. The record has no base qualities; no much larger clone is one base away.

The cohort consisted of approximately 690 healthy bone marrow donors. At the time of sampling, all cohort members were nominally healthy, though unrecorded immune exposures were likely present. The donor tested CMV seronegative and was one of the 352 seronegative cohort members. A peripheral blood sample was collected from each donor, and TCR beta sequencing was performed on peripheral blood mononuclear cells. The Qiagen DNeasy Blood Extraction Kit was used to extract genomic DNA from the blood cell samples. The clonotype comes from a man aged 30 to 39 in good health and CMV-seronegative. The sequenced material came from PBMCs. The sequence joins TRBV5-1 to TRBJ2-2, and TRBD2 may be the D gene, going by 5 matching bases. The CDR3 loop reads CASSSGIYERSNTGELFF. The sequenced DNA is TGCGCCAGCAGCTCGGGGATTTACGAGCGGAGTAACACCGGGGAGCTGTTTTTT.